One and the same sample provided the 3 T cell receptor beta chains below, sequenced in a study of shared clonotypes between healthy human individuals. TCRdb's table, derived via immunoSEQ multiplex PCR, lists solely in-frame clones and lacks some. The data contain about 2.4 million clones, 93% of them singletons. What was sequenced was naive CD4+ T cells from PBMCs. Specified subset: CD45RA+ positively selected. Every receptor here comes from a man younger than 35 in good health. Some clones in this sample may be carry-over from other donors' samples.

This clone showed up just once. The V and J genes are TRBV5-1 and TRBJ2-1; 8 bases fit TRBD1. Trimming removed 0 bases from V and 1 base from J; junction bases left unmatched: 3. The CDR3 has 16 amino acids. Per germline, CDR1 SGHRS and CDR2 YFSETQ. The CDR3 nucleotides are TGCGCCAGCAGCTTGGCCCAGGGGGCGTCCTACAATGAGCAGTTCTTC. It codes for CASSLAQGASYNEQFF.

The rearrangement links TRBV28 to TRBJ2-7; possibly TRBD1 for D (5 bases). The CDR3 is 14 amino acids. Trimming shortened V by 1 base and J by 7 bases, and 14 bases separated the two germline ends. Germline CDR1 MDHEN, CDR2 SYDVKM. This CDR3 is CASSLLGRIGEQYF. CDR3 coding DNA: TGTGCCAGCAGTTTATTGGGGCGGATAGGGGAGCAGTACTTC.

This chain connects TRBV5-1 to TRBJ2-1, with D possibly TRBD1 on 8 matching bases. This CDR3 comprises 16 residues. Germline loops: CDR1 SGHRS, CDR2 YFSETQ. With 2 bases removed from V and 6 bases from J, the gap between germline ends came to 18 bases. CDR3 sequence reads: CASSFNGQGGSNEQFF. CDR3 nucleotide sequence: TGCGCCAGCAGCTTTAATGGACAGGGAGGGAGCAATGAGCAGTTCTTC.